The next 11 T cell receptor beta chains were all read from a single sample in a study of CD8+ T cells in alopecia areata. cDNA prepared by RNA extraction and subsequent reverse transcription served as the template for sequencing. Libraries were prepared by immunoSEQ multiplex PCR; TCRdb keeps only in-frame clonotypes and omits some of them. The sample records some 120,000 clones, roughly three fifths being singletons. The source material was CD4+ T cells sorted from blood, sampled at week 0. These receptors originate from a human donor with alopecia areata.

The CDR3 DNA reads TGTGCCAGCAGTTTACGGACAGGTTACGAGCAGTACTTC. Protein product: CASSLRTGYEQYF. This chain links TRBV27 with TRBJ2-7, with 7 bases fitting TRBD1. Germline lookup yields CDR1 MNHEY and CDR2 SMNVEV (reference sequence). The V gene end was trimmed by 2 bases and the J gene end by 4 bases; junction bases not matched to a gene: 2. The CDR3 has 13 residues.

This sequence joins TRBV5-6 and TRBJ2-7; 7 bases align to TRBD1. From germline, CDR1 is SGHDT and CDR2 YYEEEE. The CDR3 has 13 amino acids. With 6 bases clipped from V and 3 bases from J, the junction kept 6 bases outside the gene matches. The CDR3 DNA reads TGTGCCAGCACCGCGGACAGGTTCTACGAGCAGTACTTC. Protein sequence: CASTADRFYEQYF.

DNA of the CDR3: TGTGCCAGCCGGGGGGCGGGCGAGACCCAGTACTTC. As protein: CASRGAGETQYF. V and J are TRBV9 and TRBJ2-5; the D gene is possibly TRBD2 (7 bases). V was shortened by 7 bases and J by 5 bases, with 12 bases between the two germline ends. In germline, CDR1 is SGDLS, CDR2 YYNGEE. This CDR3 is 12 amino acids long.

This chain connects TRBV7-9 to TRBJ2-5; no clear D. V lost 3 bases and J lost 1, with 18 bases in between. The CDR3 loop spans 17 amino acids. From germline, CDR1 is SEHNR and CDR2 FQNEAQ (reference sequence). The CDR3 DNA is TGTGCCAGCAGCTTGTCAAGTTCGGGCAGCCTCCAAGAGACCCAGTACTTC. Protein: CASSLSSSGSLQETQYF.

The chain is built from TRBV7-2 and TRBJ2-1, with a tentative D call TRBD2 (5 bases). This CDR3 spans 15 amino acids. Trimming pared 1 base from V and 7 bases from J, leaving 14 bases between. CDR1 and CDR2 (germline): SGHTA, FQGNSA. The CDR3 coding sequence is TGTGCCAGCAGCTTAGTAAGGGAGTCTAGTAATGAGCAGTTCTTC. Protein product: CASSLVRESSNEQFF.

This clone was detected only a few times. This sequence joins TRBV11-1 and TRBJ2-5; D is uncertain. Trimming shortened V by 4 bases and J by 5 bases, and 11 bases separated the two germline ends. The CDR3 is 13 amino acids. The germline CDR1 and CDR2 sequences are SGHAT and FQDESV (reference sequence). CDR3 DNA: TGTGCCAGCAGCTGGTCTGTTTCTGAGACCCAGTACTTC. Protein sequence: CASSWSVSETQYF.

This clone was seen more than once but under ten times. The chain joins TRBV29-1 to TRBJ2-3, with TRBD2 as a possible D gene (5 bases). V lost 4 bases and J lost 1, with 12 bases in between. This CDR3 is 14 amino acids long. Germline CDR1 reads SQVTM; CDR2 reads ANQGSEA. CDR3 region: CSVVVAGRTDTQYF. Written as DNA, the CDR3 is TGCAGCGTTGTCGTGGCGGGCCGCACAGATACGCAGTATTTT.

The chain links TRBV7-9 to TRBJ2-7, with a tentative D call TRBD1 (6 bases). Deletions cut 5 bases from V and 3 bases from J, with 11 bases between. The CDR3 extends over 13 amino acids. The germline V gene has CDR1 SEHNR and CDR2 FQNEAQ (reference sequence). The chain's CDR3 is CASSLRDNYEQYF. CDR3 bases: TGTGCCAGCAGCCTCCGGGACAACTACGAGCAGTACTTC.

The CDR3 spells CASSGMGTGLGETQYF. CDR3 in DNA: TGTGCCAGCAGCGGAATGGGGACAGGGCTGGGAGAGACCCAGTACTTC. The chain joins TRBV7-2 to TRBJ2-5, with TRBD1 matching over 9 bases. CDR3 length: 16 amino acids. V lost 5 bases to trimming and J lost 4 bases; unmatched junction nucleotides: 11. The germline V gene has CDR1 SGHTA and CDR2 FQGNSA.

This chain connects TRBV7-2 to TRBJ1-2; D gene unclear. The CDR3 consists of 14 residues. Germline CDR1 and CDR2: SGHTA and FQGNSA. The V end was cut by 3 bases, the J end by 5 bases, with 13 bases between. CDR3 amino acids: CASSFIGGEYGYTF. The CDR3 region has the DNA TGTGCCAGCAGCTTTATCGGCGGAGAATATGGCTACACCTTC.

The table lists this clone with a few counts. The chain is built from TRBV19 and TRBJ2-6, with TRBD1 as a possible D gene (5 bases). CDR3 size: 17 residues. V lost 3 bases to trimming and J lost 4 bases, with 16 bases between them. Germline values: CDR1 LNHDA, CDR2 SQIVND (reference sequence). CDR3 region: CASSINPRASGANVLTF. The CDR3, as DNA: TGTGCCAGTAGTATCAACCCCAGGGCGTCCGGGGCCAACGTCCTGACTTTC.